The clone carrying this T cell receptor (beta chain) was found a few times. As yet, its antigen is unknown. This record belongs to a study of T-cell reconstitution after alpha-beta-depleted transplantation in children. Findings and caveats of the study: It was newly produced T cells that mostly accounted for T-cell counts and diversity one year after transplant.

The CDR3 runs to 13 residues. Germline CDR1 and CDR2: DFQATT and SNEGSKA (reference sequence). Trimming at V came to 3 bases and at J to 9 bases, leaving 5 bases not matched to a gene. Researchers prepared the TCRbeta library using unique molecular identifiers, the study reports. From the PCR reads, TCRdb called clonotypes with MiXCR, one entry per CDR3 protein. This sample has over 400,000 distinct CDR3 sequences, with roughly 43% found just once. The chain links TRBV20-1 to TRBJ1-5; 10 bases agree with TRBD1. Sample: PBMCs, taken before TCRalphabeta/CD19-depleted stem cell transplant. This sequence originates from a girl aged 2 to 10 with aplastic anemia, due to receive a stem cell transplant. CDR3 loop: CSARRQGAGPQHF. The CDR3 nucleotides read TGCAGTGCTAGGCGACAGGGGGCGGGGCCCCAGCATTTT.